These T cell receptor beta chains were read from a single sample in a study of T cell repertoires in cytomegalovirus infection. For these TCRs, the target antigens are not known. From the reads, TCRdb called clonotypes with MiXCR, one entry per CDR3 protein. The sample lists hundreds of thousands of distinct CDR3 sequences; roughly 43% were seen once. Source: cultured PBMCs, taken from culture after CMV antigen stimulation. These receptors all stem from a human donor in good health (CMV status not recorded). Some clones in this sample may be carry-over from other donors' samples. Each CDR3 is given with its conserved first and last residue. The D gene is left open where the match is weak. Only part of the rows carry a size: once, few, many, or a class if the clone is expanded.

CDR3 protein	CDR3 DNA	V gene	J gene	clone size	D gene
CASSYSNPPDVGANVLTF	TGTGCCAGCAGTTACTCGAATCCTCCCGACGTCGGGGCCAACGTCCTGACTTTC	TRBV6-5	TRBJ2-6	.	.
CASSRGEATRHEQFF	TGTGCCAGCTCAAGGGGGGAGGCCACGAGACATGAGCAGTTCTTC	TRBV18	TRBJ2-1	.	.
CASSIAPGYNEQFF	TGTGCCAGTAGTATAGCCCCAGGGTATAATGAGCAGTTCTTC	TRBV19	TRBJ2-1	.	.
CASKSGPNTGELFF	TGTGCCAGCAAATCCGGGCCGAACACCGGGGAGCTGTTTTTT	TRBV2	TRBJ2-2	.	.
CASSPRTILNTGELFF	TGTGCCAGCAGCCCAAGGACTATTCTGAACACCGGGGAGCTGTTTTTT	TRBV7-2	TRBJ2-2	.	.
CASSARLAGQYNEQFF	TGTGCCAGCAGTGCTCGACTAGCGGGGCAATACAATGAGCAGTTCTTC	TRBV12-3/TRBV12-4	TRBJ2-1	.	TRBD2
CASSLAQGSENTGELFF	TGTGCCAGCAGCTTAGCCCAGGGTAGCGAGAACACCGGGGAGCTGTTTTTT	TRBV7-2	TRBJ2-2	.	.
CASSYGMTGDSYNSPLHF	TGTGCCAGCAGTTACGGGATGACAGGGGATTCCTATAATTCACCCCTCCACTTT	TRBV6-5	TRBJ1-6	.	TRBD1
CASSRLAGHQETQYF	TGTGCCAGCAGTCGACTAGCGGGGCATCAAGAGACCCAGTACTTC	TRBV27	TRBJ2-5	.	TRBD2
CASSSRGVGIYEQYF	TGTGCCAGCAGCTCGAGGGGGGTCGGGATCTACGAGCAGTACTTC	TRBV5-6	TRBJ2-7	.	.
CASNGVGGELFF	TGTGCCAGCAACGGGGTGGGCGGGGAGCTGTTTTTT	TRBV12-3/TRBV12-4	TRBJ2-2	.	.
CASSFVGTGELFF	TGTGCCAGCAGCTTTGTGGGAACCGGGGAGCTGTTTTTT	TRBV7-9	TRBJ2-2	.	.
CASSFFRELFF	TGTGCCAGCAGCTTCTTCCGGGAGCTGTTTTTT	TRBV7-2	TRBJ2-2	few	.
CASSGVANRPSYNSPLHF	TGTGCCAGCAGTGGGGTAGCCAACCGCCCATCCTATAATTCACCCCTCCACTTT	TRBV2	TRBJ1-6	.	.
CASSLATGDYGYTF	TGTGCCAGCAGCTTGGCAACAGGGGACTATGGCTACACCTTC	TRBV7-2	TRBJ1-2	.	TRBD1
CASSEIRTVNTEAFF	TGTGCCAGCAGCGAGATTCGCACAGTGAACACTGAAGCTTTCTTT	TRBV2	TRBJ1-1	once	.
CSARSTGPDTQYF	TGCAGTGCTAGATCGACAGGGCCAGATACGCAGTATTTT	TRBV20-1	TRBJ2-3	.	TRBD1
CASTGGKGDRQPQHF	TGTGCCAGTACCGGAGGAAAGGGGGACCGTCAGCCCCAGCATTTT	TRBV19	TRBJ1-5	.	.
CATRGTGANVLTF	TGTGCCACCAGGGGGACCGGGGCCAACGTCCTGACTTTC	TRBV24-1	TRBJ2-6	few	.
CASSYRTANYGYTF	TGTGCCAGCAGTTACCGGACAGCTAACTATGGCTACACCTTC	TRBV6-2/TRBV6-3	TRBJ1-2	few	.
CASSQSDRGGTDTQYF	TGCGCCAGCAGCCAAAGTGACAGGGGAGGCACAGATACGCAGTATTTT	TRBV4-3	TRBJ2-3	.	TRBD1
CASSEAWSGVTDTQYF	TGTGCCAGCAGTGAAGCTTGGAGCGGGGTTACAGATACGCAGTATTTT	TRBV6-1	TRBJ2-3	.	TRBD2
CASSLDRGHHQPQHF	TGTGCCAGCAGCCTAGATAGGGGACACCATCAGCCCCAGCATTTT	TRBV6-1	TRBJ1-5	few	.
CASCTGIAGNTIYF	TGTGCCAGCTGTACGGGGATCGCTGGAAACACCATATATTTT	TRBV12-3/TRBV12-4	TRBJ1-3	.	.
CASSLPISTDTQYF	TGTGCCAGCAGCTTACCTATTAGCACAGATACGCAGTATTTT	TRBV7-2	TRBJ2-3	.	.
CASSRQTSPLHF	TGTGCCAGCAGCCGACAGACTTCACCCCTCCACTTT	TRBV7-2	TRBJ1-6	few	.
CASSLVALAGSYEQYF	TGTGCCAGCAGCTTAGTGGCCCTAGCGGGTTCCTACGAGCAGTACTTC	TRBV7-2	TRBJ2-7	many	TRBD2
CASSSQGFGKTQYF	TGTGCCAGCAGCTCGCAGGGTTTCGGAAAGACCCAGTACTTC	TRBV7-2	TRBJ2-5	many	.
CASGRGGASPDTQYF	TGTGCCAGCGGGCGCGGGGGGGCCTCGCCAGATACGCAGTATTTT	TRBV7-2	TRBJ2-3	few	TRBD2
CASSWTGPYNEQFF	TGTGCCAGCAGTTGGACAGGGCCTTACAATGAGCAGTTCTTC	TRBV27	TRBJ2-1	.	TRBD1
CATSGEQGAGANVLTF	TGTGCCACCAGCGGCGAACAGGGGGCTGGGGCCAACGTCCTGACTTTC	TRBV15	TRBJ2-6	once	TRBD1
CASSLTAGGTDTQYF	TGTGCCAGCAGCCTCACGGCTGGGGGCACAGATACGCAGTATTTT	TRBV7-2	TRBJ2-3	.	.
CASSSPRTPPLDTQYF	TGTGCCAGCAGCTCCCCCAGGACCCCACCCCTGGATACGCAGTATTTT	TRBV7-2	TRBJ2-3	.	.
CASSFHGQKDLSFF	TGTGCCAGCAGTTTTCACGGACAGAAGGATTTGTCTTTCTTT	TRBV27	TRBJ1-1	.	.
CASSSLSVGIQYF	TGTGCCAGCAGCTCCCTTAGCGTGGGCATTCAGTACTTC	TRBV12-3/TRBV12-4	TRBJ2-4	.	.
CASRVARFPYEQYF	TGTGCCAGCAGGGTGGCTAGGTTCCCCTACGAGCAGTACTTC	TRBV12-3/TRBV12-4	TRBJ2-7	.	.
CASSPRLGGGYTF	TGTGCCAGCAGCCCGCGCCTAGGGGGTGGCTACACCTTC	TRBV7-2	TRBJ1-2	.	.
CASSHLQSSGNTIYF	TGTGCCAGCAGCCATTTACAGTCGTCTGGAAACACCATATATTTT	TRBV28	TRBJ1-3	few	.
CASSPDQGPGTDTQYF	TGTGCCAGCAGTCCCGACCAGGGACCGGGCACAGATACGCAGTATTTT	TRBV12-3/TRBV12-4	TRBJ2-3	few	.
CASLQGANGELFF	TGTGCCAGCCTACAGGGGGCGAACGGGGAGCTGTTTTTT	TRBV18	TRBJ2-2	.	TRBD1
CASSSHRGDIQYF	TGTGCCAGCAGCTCCCACAGGGGGGACATTCAGTACTTC	TRBV7-2	TRBJ2-4	few	TRBD1
CASSSRVLLTGTARHEQYF	TGTGCCAGCAGCTCTAGGGTTCTCTTGACTGGGACAGCGAGACACGAGCAGTACTTC	TRBV7-8	TRBJ2-7	few	TRBD1
CASRELASDTQYF	TGTGCCAGCAGGGAGCTAGCTTCAGATACGCAGTATTTT	TRBV28	TRBJ2-3	once	.
CASSPLAGGLHNEQFF	TGTGCCAGCAGCCCCCTAGCGGGAGGGCTCCACAATGAGCAGTTCTTC	TRBV7-6	TRBJ2-1	.	TRBD2
CASSLLLASSWQFF	TGTGCCAGCAGCTTATTACTAGCTTCCAGTTGGCAGTTCTTC	TRBV7-2	TRBJ2-1	.	.
CATYGLADSYEQYF	TGTGCTACCTACGGACTAGCGGACTCCTACGAGCAGTACTTC	TRBV6-2/TRBV6-3	TRBJ2-7	.	TRBD2
CASSLLGGVRGYTF	TGTGCCAGCAGCCTACTAGGGGGAGTCCGGGGCTACACCTTC	TRBV7-2	TRBJ1-2	few	.
CASSRLADSYEQYF	TGTGCCAGCAGCAGACTAGCGGACTCCTACGAGCAGTACTTC	TRBV7-2	TRBJ2-7	few	TRBD2
CASSFSGRANEQFF	TGTGCCAGCAGTTTCAGCGGGAGGGCCAATGAGCAGTTCTTC	TRBV12-3/TRBV12-4	TRBJ2-1	few	TRBD2
CASSLASTYEQYF	TGTGCCAGCAGCTTAGCCTCCACCTACGAGCAGTACTTC	TRBV7-2	TRBJ2-7	many	.
CASGRDREDTQYF	TGTGCTAGTGGACGGGACCGGGAGGATACGCAGTATTTT	TRBV12-5	TRBJ2-3	.	.
CASSFLGLIYNEQFF	TGTGCCAGCAGCTTTCTCGGGCTGATCTACAATGAGCAGTTCTTC	TRBV7-2	TRBJ2-1	many	.
CASSLTAETQYF	TGTGCCAGCAGTTTAACGGCAGAGACCCAGTACTTC	TRBV12-3/TRBV12-4	TRBJ2-5	.	.
CASSGVKARGGYSYEQYF	TGTGCCAGCAGCGGCGTGAAAGCTCGGGGCGGCTATTCCTACGAGCAGTACTTC	TRBV7-9	TRBJ2-7	.	.
CASSITGDMNTEAFF	TGTGCCAGTAGTATAACAGGGGACATGAACACTGAAGCTTTCTTT	TRBV19	TRBJ1-1	.	TRBD1
CASSYGTAPLTNYGYTF	TGTGCCAGCAGTTACGGGACAGCCCCACTGACTAACTATGGCTACACCTTC	TRBV6-5	TRBJ1-2	.	TRBD1
CASSQNPMSEKLFF	TGTGCCAGCAGCCAAAACCCGATGAGTGAAAAACTGTTTTTT	TRBV5-6	TRBJ1-4	.	.
CSVEGHSNTEAFF	TGCAGCGTTGAGGGACACTCGAACACTGAAGCTTTCTTT	TRBV29-1	TRBJ1-1	few	.
CASSPTSGRVNEQFF	TGTGCCAGCAGTCCGACTAGCGGGAGGGTCAATGAGCAGTTCTTC	TRBV7-9	TRBJ2-1	.	TRBD2